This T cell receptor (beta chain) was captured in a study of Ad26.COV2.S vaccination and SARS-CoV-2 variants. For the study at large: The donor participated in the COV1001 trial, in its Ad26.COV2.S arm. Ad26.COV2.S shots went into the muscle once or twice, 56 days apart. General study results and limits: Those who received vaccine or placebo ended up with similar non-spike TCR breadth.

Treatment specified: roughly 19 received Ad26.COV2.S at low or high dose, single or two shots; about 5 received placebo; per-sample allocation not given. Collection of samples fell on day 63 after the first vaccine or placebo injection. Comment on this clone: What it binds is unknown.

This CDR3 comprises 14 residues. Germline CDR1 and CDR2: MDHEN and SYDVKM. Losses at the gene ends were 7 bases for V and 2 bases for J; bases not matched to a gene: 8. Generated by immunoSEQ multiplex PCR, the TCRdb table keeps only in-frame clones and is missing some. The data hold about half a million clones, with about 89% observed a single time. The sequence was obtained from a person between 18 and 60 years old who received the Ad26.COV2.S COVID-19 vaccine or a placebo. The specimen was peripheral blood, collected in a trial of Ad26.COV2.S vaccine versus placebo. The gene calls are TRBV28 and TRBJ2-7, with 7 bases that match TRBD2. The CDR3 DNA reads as TGTGCCAGCACCCCAAGCGGGGCACCCTACGAGCAGTACTTC. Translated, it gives CASTPSGAPYEQYF.